The T cell receptor beta chain described here comes from a study of shared clonotypes between healthy human individuals. Naive CD8 cells were CD45RO-negative, positively selected for CCR7, excluding terminally differentiated effector memory CD45RA+ cells. Clones were sequenced by immunoSEQ multiplex PCR, and TCRdb holds only the in-frame ones, with some missing. The sample holds roughly 2,000,000 clones, over 85% seen once. Sequencing was done on a sample of naive CD8+ T cells sorted from blood. The receptor was derived from a man aged 18-30 years in good health.

In DNA, the CDR3 is TGCGCCAGCAGCCAAGATGAGATCGGCAGGGGGCCCGGAAACACCATATATTTT. Amino acids: CASSQDEIGRGPGNTIYF. This chain uses TRBV4-1 with TRBJ1-3; 8 bases are shared with TRBD1. Germline V CDR1 and CDR2: MGHRA, YSYEKL. The CDR3 has 18 residues. J gave up 4 bases and V 0 bases, and 11 bases lay outside the gene matches.